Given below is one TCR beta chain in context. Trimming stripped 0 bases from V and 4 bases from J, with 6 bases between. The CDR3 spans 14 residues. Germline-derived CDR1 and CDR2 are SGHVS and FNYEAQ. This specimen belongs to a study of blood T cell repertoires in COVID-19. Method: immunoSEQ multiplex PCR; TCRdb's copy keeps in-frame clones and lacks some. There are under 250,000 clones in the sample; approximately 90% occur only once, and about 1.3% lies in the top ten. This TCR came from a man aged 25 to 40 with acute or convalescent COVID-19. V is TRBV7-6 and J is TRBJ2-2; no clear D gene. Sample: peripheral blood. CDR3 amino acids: CASSLAAVTGELFF. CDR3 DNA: TGTGCCAGCAGCTTAGCGGCTGTCACCGGGGAGCTGTTTTTT.